These T cell receptor beta chains were read from a single sample in a study of T-cell memory formation after mild COVID-19. In TCRdb, the 5' RACE reads were re-called with MiXCR into one record per CDR3 protein. The data contain 450,000 to 650,000 distinct CDR3 sequences, 20% to 25% of them singletons. Material for sequencing was PBMCs or a T cell subset sorted from them (not recorded which). The receptors were sampled from an adult woman who had mild COVID-19 (a few samples of this study predate the infection). Cell type and time point are not known. The CDR3 runs from the conserved cysteine through the conserved F or W. The D gene is left open where the match is weak. Clone size appears in some rows only: once, few, many, or a class for an expanded clone.

>NA|few|14|TRBJ2-7|TRBV12-3/TRBV12-4
TGTGCCAGCAGTTTAAGTGGCAGGGTCCACGAGCAGTACTTC
CASSLSGRVHEQYF
>NA|few|15|TRBJ1-1|TRBV4-1
TGCGCCAGCAACGACCCGGCGAGGGTTTATACTGAAGCTTTCTTT
CASNDPARVYTEAFF
>TRBD1|few|17|TRBJ1-5|TRBV15
TGTGCCACCAGCTGGACGGACAGGGGGCTCCGCAATCAGCCCCAGCATTTT
CATSWTDRGLRNQPQHF
>NA|NA|12|TRBJ1-2|TRBV6-6
TGTGCCAGCAGCTTCGAATCGGGGGGCTACACCTTC
CASSFESGGYTF
>TRBD1|few|15|TRBJ1-6|TRBV6-2/TRBV6-3
TGTGCCAGCAGTCGTCACAGGGGATCGGATTCACCCCTCCACTTT
CASSRHRGSDSPLHF
>TRBD1|NA|14|TRBJ1-1|TRBV19
TGTGCCAGTAGGGTGGACAGGGGAAATACTGAAGCTTTCTTT
CASRVDRGNTEAFF
>NA|NA|16|TRBJ2-1|TRBV5-1
TGCGCCAGCAGCTTGTGGGTGGGGGGCTCCTACAATGAGCAGTTCTTC
CASSLWVGGSYNEQFF
>NA|NA|14|TRBJ1-5|TRBV2
TGTGCCAGCAGTGCGCAGGGAGGGAATCAGCCCCAGCATTTT
CASSAQGGNQPQHF
>TRBD2|many|16|TRBJ2-3|TRBV7-2
TGTGCCAGCAGCGCCGGGACTATAGCTAGCACAGATACGCAGTATTTT
CASSAGTIASTDTQYF
>NA|NA|17|TRBJ2-5|TRBV7-9
TGTGCCAGCAGCTTCGGCCTCACAGGGCCAATAGAAGAGACCCAGTACTTC
CASSFGLTGPIEETQYF
>NA|NA|15|TRBJ1-3|TRBV12-3/TRBV12-4
TGTGCCAGCAGTCCGACAGAATATCCTGGAAACACCATATATTTT
CASSPTEYPGNTIYF
>NA|NA|13|TRBJ1-5|TRBV2
TGTGCCAGCAGTGCGGGAGCGAATCAGCCCCAGCATTTT
CASSAGANQPQHF
>NA|few|14|TRBJ2-5|TRBV20-1
TGCAGTGCTAGTAGCTGGGACAACCAAGAGACCCAGTACTTC
CSASSWDNQETQYF
>NA|NA|14|TRBJ2-2|TRBV4-1
TGCGCCAGCAGCCAGGGGGCTGCCACCGGGGAGCTGTTTTTT
CASSQGAATGELFF
>NA|NA|15|TRBJ2-7|TRBV11-3
TGTGCCAGCAGCCCTCCAAGGCGGGGTACCTACGAGCAGTACTTC
CASSPPRRGTYEQYF
>NA|NA|13|TRBJ2-3|TRBV5-1
TGCGCCAGCAGCCGTTTAGGAGCAGATACGCAGTATTTT
CASSRLGADTQYF
>NA|NA|16|TRBJ2-6|TRBV5-1
TGCGCCAGCAGGCCTGAGTCGGGGGCTGGGGCCAACGTCCTGACTTTC
CASRPESGAGANVLTF
>TRBD1|NA|15|TRBJ1-5|TRBV12-3/TRBV12-4
TGTGCCAGCAGCTGGGGGACAGGGGTGGATCAGCCCCAGCATTTT
CASSWGTGVDQPQHF
>NA|few|14|TRBJ1-6|TRBV20-1
TGCAGTGCTAAGCGGGAAGAGTTCGATTCACCCCTCCACTTT
CSAKREEFDSPLHF
>NA|NA|16|TRBJ2-7|TRBV19
TGTGCCAGTAGTGACGGTAGCGGGACAGGGTCTTACGAGCAGTACTTC
CASSDGSGTGSYEQYF
>TRBD2|NA|15|TRBJ2-3|TRBV5-4
TGTGCCAGCAGCTTGAGCGGGGGGGCGAAAGATACGCAGTATTTT
CASSLSGGAKDTQYF
>TRBD1|NA|13|TRBJ2-1|TRBV6-5
TGTGCCAGCAGCCCGGACAGGGGGGGTGAGCAGTTCTTC
CASSPDRGGEQFF
>NA|few|13|TRBJ2-3|TRBV20-1
TGCAGTGCTAGGGGCCTCTTAATAGATACGCAGTATTTT
CSARGLLIDTQYF
>NA|NA|12|TRBJ2-1|TRBV29-1
TGCAGCGTTGAATTAGCGGCTGTTATACAGTTCTTC
CSVELAAVIQFF
>NA|NA|14|TRBJ2-2|TRBV5-1
TGCGCCAGCAGCACCCAAGCCACCCCCGGGGAGCTGTTTTTT
CASSTQATPGELFF
>NA|NA|14|TRBJ2-7|TRBV6-2/TRBV6-3
TGTGCCAGCAGTACCTCGGGGGAGTCCTACGAGCAGTACTTC
CASSTSGESYEQYF
>NA|NA|14|TRBJ2-3|TRBV6-2/TRBV6-3
TGTGCCAGCAGGAAGGATTTCGGCCGCGATACGCAGTATTTT
CASRKDFGRDTQYF
>TRBD2|few|15|TRBJ2-5|TRBV12-3/TRBV12-4
TGTGCCAGCAGTTTATCCAGCGGGGGAGGAGAGACCCAGTACTTC
CASSLSSGGGETQYF
>TRBD1|NA|15|TRBJ1-2|TRBV6-5
TGTGCCAGCAGATCCGGGACAGCGACCAACTATGGCTACACCTTC
CASRSGTATNYGYTF